These 8 T cell receptor beta chains came from one sample sequenced in a study of blood T cell repertoires in COVID-19. Assay used: immunoSEQ multiplex PCR; TCRdb lists only in-frame clones, some missing. This table has tens of thousands of clones, about 85% appearing once. The specimen was peripheral blood. These receptors were obtained from a woman aged 70-85 years in a cohort sampled during active COVID-19.

V usage is TRBV18 and J usage is TRBJ2-5; 8 bases are shared with TRBD2. V shed 5 bases, J shed 3 bases, and the junction held 8 bases outside the gene matches. CDR1 is KGHSH and CDR2 is LQKENI in the germline V gene. The CDR3 totals 15 residues. The CDR3 coding sequence is TGTGCCAGCTCATACCGCGGGGGGCCCGAAGAGACCCAGTACTTC. Translated, it gives CASSYRGGPEETQYF.

V is TRBV25-1 and J is TRBJ1-2; a weak D match, TRBD1 (5 bases). In germline, CDR1 is MGHDK, CDR2 SYGVNS. Trimming took 2 bases from V and 5 from J, leaving 6 bases between them. The CDR3 spans 12 residues. The CDR3 sequence: CASSEDSYGYTF. The CDR3 coding sequence is TGTGCCAGCAGTGAAGACAGTTATGGCTACACCTTC.

V is TRBV6-5 and J is TRBJ1-6; D ambiguous. V shed 7 bases and J shed 7 bases, with 11 bases lying between them. The germline gives CDR1 MNHEY, CDR2 SVGAGI. The CDR3 runs 13 residues. CDR3 amino acids: CASTVGPNSPLHF. The DNA for the CDR3 is TGTGCCAGCACGGTTGGGCCGAATTCACCCCTCCACTTT.

This clone was found once. This sequence joins TRBV28 and TRBJ2-3; 8 positions match TRBD2. Germline CDR1 reads MDHEN; CDR2 reads SYDVKM. Trimming cost V 3 bases and J 7 bases; bases outside gene matches: 6. CDR3 size: 14 residues. CDR3 nucleotide sequence: TGTGCCAGCAGTTTCGGAGGGACTAGTTATACGCAGTATTTT. Its translation: CASSFGGTSYTQYF. Variable domain in full (rest from reference TRBV28 and TRBJ2-3): DVKVTQSSRYLVKRTGEKVFLECVQDMDHENMFWYRQDPGLGLRLIYFSYDVKMKEKGDIPEGYSVSREKKERFSLILESASTNQTSMYLCASSFGGTSYTQYFGPGTRLTVL.

This chain joins TRBV29-1 and TRBJ2-1; perhaps TRBD1 as D (5 bases). The CDR3 consists of 14 residues. The V end was cut by 3 bases, the J end by 0 bases, with 9 bases between. Germline V gene sequence: CDR1 SQVTM, CDR2 ANQGSEA. CDR3: CSVDRETSYNEQFF. In DNA, the CDR3 is TGCAGCGTTGACAGGGAAACCTCCTACAATGAGCAGTTCTTC.

The V call is TRBV7-2, the J call TRBJ1-1, with TRBD1 matching over 7 bases. CDR3 length equals 13 residues. J was trimmed by 8 bases and V by 3 bases; bases with no gene match: 6. Germline CDR1 and CDR2: SGHTA and FQGNSA. The CDR3, as DNA: TGTGCCAGCAGCTTCCAAGAGACAGGGGAAGCTTTCTTT. Translation gives CASSFQETGEAFF. The full variable domain, completed using reference TRBV7-2 and TRBJ1-1, is GAGVSQSPSNKVTEKGKDVELRCDPISGHTALYWYRQSLGQGLEFLIYFQGNSAPDKSGLPSDRFSAERTGGSVSTLTIQRTQQEDSAVYLCASSFQETGEAFFGQGTRLTVV.

The CDR3 sequence is CASSPSGGESDTQYF. CDR3 coding DNA: TGTGCCAGCAGCCCGTCGGGGGGAGAGTCGGATACGCAGTATTTT. The rearrangement links TRBV7-7 to TRBJ2-3, with 7 bases matching TRBD2. Germline V gene sequence: CDR1 SSHAT, CDR2 FNYEAQ (reference sequence). The V gene end was trimmed by 5 bases and the J gene end by 6 bases; junction bases not matched to a gene: 11. The CDR3 length is 15 residues.

The rearrangement links TRBV21-1 to TRBJ2-7; the D call in the table, TRBD2, was not verified against the DNA. TRBV21-1 is termed a pseudogene. This CDR3 contains 13 residues. The CDR3 nucleotides read TGTGCCAGCAGCCCATGGAGCTCCTACGAGCAGTACTTC. It codes for CASSPWSSYEQYF.